Following are 20 T cell receptor beta chains from one sample sequenced in a study of blood T cell repertoires in COVID-19. Some clones are missing from TCRdb's copy, which holds only in-frame ones; the method was immunoSEQ multiplex PCR. In the table there are 250,000 to 300,000 clones, over 75% of which are singletons. The sequencing input was PBMCs or T cells enriched from blood (not recorded which). These receptors were collected from a young man who had recovered from COVID-19.

The chain uses TRBV4-1 and TRBJ1-4; 7 nucleotides match TRBD1. There are 16 residues in the CDR3. Germline CDR1 reads MGHRA; CDR2 reads YSYEKL. With V trimmed by 4 bases and J by 5 bases, 10 bases remained unmatched. This CDR3 reads CASSRGPGQLNEKLFF. For the CDR3, the DNA is TGCGCCAGCAGCCGGGGACCGGGACAGTTAAATGAAAAACTGTTTTTT.

V and J are TRBV10-3 and TRBJ2-7; a weak D match, TRBD1 (6 bases). The V gene's germline CDR1 is ENHRY and CDR2 SYGVKD. This CDR3 contains 13 residues. Trimming removed 4 bases at V and 2 bases at J, with 9 bases between. In DNA form, the CDR3 reads TGTGCCATCAGTGGGGACACCACCTACGAGCAGTACTTC. Its protein product is CAISGDTTYEQYF.

At least ten counts were recorded for this clone. The chain employs TRBV1 and TRBJ1-1. TRBV1 is recorded as a pseudogene. There are 8 residues in the CDR3. CDR3 in amino acids: CTSSQDPF. For the CDR3, the DNA is TGCACCAGCAGCCAAGATCCTTTT.

This sequence joins TRBV6-5 and TRBJ2-7; 9 nucleotides agree with TRBD1. CDR3 length equals 15 residues. V was pared by 6 bases and J by 3 bases, with 9 bases of the junction left unmatched. Germline-derived CDR1 and CDR2 are MNHEY and SVGAGI. In DNA form, the CDR3 reads TGTGCCAGCAGGGACCTCGGGACAGGGAACTACGAGCAGTACTTC. It encodes CASRDLGTGNYEQYF.

The chain employs TRBV27 and TRBJ1-1; no clear D gene. Germline-derived CDR1 and CDR2 are MNHEY and SMNVEV (reference sequence). V was pared by 4 bases and J by 5 bases, with 17 bases between. There are 15 residues in the CDR3. DNA of the CDR3: TGTGCCAGCAGTTCCCACAGCTGGAGGAATACTGAAGCTTTCTTT. Protein product: CASSSHSWRNTEAFF.

V usage is TRBV10-3 and J usage is TRBJ1-2; 9 nucleotides align to TRBD1. V lost 6 bases, J lost 4 bases, and 9 bases stayed unmatched. The CDR3 is 15 residues long. The germline V gene encodes CDR1 ENHRY and CDR2 SYGVKD. DNA of the CDR3: TGTGCCATCAGCGACCCCGGGACAGGGCCCTATGGCTACACCTTC. It specifies CAISDPGTGPYGYTF.

The chain joins TRBV15 to TRBJ1-2, with D perhaps matching TRBD1 (6 bases). This CDR3 has 16 amino acids. V was pared by 0 bases and J by 1 base, with 12 bases between. The V gene's germline CDR1 is LNHNV and CDR2 YYDKDF (reference sequence). The CDR3 coding sequence is TGTGCCACCAGCAGAGACAGGGGCCCGAGTAACTATGGCTACACCTTC. Amino acid sequence: CATSRDRGPSNYGYTF.

The chain links TRBV7-2 to TRBJ2-3, with 7 nucleotides matching TRBD2. With 5 bases clipped from V and 4 bases from J, the junction kept 12 bases outside the gene matches. Germline values: CDR1 SGHTA, CDR2 FQGNSA. The CDR3 totals 16 residues. The CDR3 here is CASSPWAGELSDTQYF. The CDR3 coding sequence is TGTGCCAGCAGCCCATGGGCGGGGGAGCTATCAGATACGCAGTATTTT.

This sequence joins TRBV7-9 and TRBJ2-1, with D maybe TRBD1 (7 bases). V was shortened by 4 bases and J by 8 bases, with 24 bases between the two germline ends. The CDR3 has 17 residues. CDR1 is SEHNR, CDR2 FQNEAQ, per germline (reference sequence). The CDR3: CASSSRGAGDQGHEQFF. The DNA of the CDR3 is TGTGCCAGCAGCTCCAGGGGGGCGGGCGACCAGGGGCATGAGCAGTTCTTC.

The chain has TRBV3-1 (or the pseudogene TRBV3-2) and TRBJ2-2; D may be TRBD1 (5 bases). Germline CDR1 reads LGHDT; CDR2 reads YNNKEL (reference sequence). This CDR3 contains 13 residues. V dropped 5 bases and J dropped 9 bases, with 13 bases sitting between them. The CDR3 reads CASSARDRRELFF. The CDR3 DNA reads as TGTGCCAGCAGCGCACGAGACAGACGGGAGCTGTTTTTT.

The CDR3 DNA sequence: TGTGCCAGCAGTTTATTTGCGGGAGCCTACGAGCAGTACTTC. Its protein product is CASSLFAGAYEQYF. The rearrangement links TRBV28 to TRBJ2-7; 7 bases line up with TRBD2. The CDR3 covers 14 residues. With 1 base clipped from V and 2 bases from J, the junction kept 2 bases outside the gene matches. Per the germline V gene, CDR1 is MDHEN and CDR2 is SYDVKM.

This clone was seen once. The gene calls are TRBV6-5 and TRBJ1-4; D gene uncertain. The germline gives CDR1 MNHEY, CDR2 SVGAGI. Trimming stripped 2 bases from V and 8 bases from J, with 15 bases between. The CDR3 is 15 amino acids. CDR3 residues: CASSYRRSPPEKLFF. The CDR3, as DNA: TGTGCCAGCAGTTACCGTCGGTCTCCCCCCGAAAAACTGTTTTTT.

The chain couples TRBV30 to TRBJ1-5; 7 nucleotides agree with TRBD1. Germline V gives CDR1 GTSNPN, CDR2 SVGIG (reference sequence). The V segment lost 0 bases and the J segment 7 bases; nucleotides outside the gene matches: 6. The CDR3 has 14 amino acids. The CDR3 coding sequence is TGTGCCTGGAGTGTACAACAGGGGTGGCAGCCCCAGCATTTT. The encoded protein is CAWSVQQGWQPQHF.

The chain uses TRBV6-5 and TRBJ2-5, with 8 bases identical to TRBD1. CDR1 MNHEY and CDR2 SVGAGI come from the germline V gene. Losses at the gene ends were 5 bases for V and 5 bases for J; bases not matched to a gene: 7. The CDR3 sequence is 14 residues long. The CDR3 DNA is TGTGCCAGCAGTCCAGGGGGCTGGTGGGAGACCCAGTACTTC. Its protein product is CASSPGGWWETQYF.

V gene TRBV25-1 combines with J gene TRBJ1-2; 9 bases are shared with TRBD1. The J segment lost 4 bases and the V segment lost 2 bases, leaving 8 bases of the junction unmatched. The CDR3 is 16 amino acids. Looked up from germline, CDR1 is MGHDK and CDR2 is SYGVNS. CDR3 amino acids: CASSEARTGDIYGYTF. CDR3 DNA sequence: TGTGCCAGCAGTGAAGCCCGGACAGGGGACATCTATGGCTACACCTTC.

This sequence joins TRBV6-1 and TRBJ2-5; D unclear. Deletions cut 3 bases from V and 5 bases from J, with 10 bases between. From germline, CDR1 is MNHNS and CDR2 SASEGT. This CDR3 is 13 amino acids long. As DNA, the CDR3 is TGTGCCAGCAGTGACGCGCCTGAGGAGACCCAGTACTTC. Protein: CASSDAPEETQYF.

The chain is built from TRBV5-6 and TRBJ2-7, with TRBD2 as a possible D gene (5 bases). V lost 6 bases to trimming and J lost 3 bases, with 16 bases between them. This CDR3 has 14 residues. The germline gives CDR1 SGHDT, CDR2 YYEEEE. Written as DNA, the CDR3 is TGTGCCAGCACAATGACTAACCGTCTCTACGAGCAGTACTTC. Encoded protein: CASTMTNRLYEQYF.

The J gene is TRBJ1-5, the V gene TRBV28; the D gene is possibly TRBD1 (5 bases). CDR1 is MDHEN and CDR2 is SYDVKM in the germline V gene. V was pared by 4 bases and J by 6 bases, with 13 bases between. The CDR3 is 14 amino acids. The CDR3 DNA reads TGTGCCAGCAGTTCCCCAGGGTCCGTTCAGCCCCAGCATTTT. As protein: CASSSPGSVQPQHF.

This sequence joins TRBV27 and TRBJ2-3; tentatively, D is TRBD2 (5 bases). From germline, CDR1 is MNHEY and CDR2 SMNVEV (reference sequence). CDR3 length equals 16 residues. The germline V and J ends were trimmed by 0 bases and 3 bases, with 13 bases remaining between them. The CDR3 DNA follows: TGTGCCAGCAGTTTATCCCCAGCGGCATTTACAGATACGCAGTATTTT. Encoded protein: CASSLSPAAFTDTQYF.

This clone was detected only a few times. This specimen includes other DNA sequences encoding the same CDR3. The CDR3 loop is CASSPRQSSYEQYF. In DNA, the CDR3 is TGTGCCAGCAGCCCCCGACAGAGCTCCTACGAGCAGTACTTC. This chain uses TRBV7-9 with TRBJ2-7; a weak D match, TRBD1 (5 bases). CDR1 SEHNR and CDR2 FQNEAQ come from the germline V gene (reference sequence). The CDR3 covers 14 residues. Trimming removed 5 bases at V and 0 bases at J, with 11 bases between.